Sequencing of this TCR beta chain was carried out in a study of early T cells in non-severe SARS-CoV-2 infection. In the study overall: Alpha and beta chains were unpaired, from unsorted whole-blood bulk RNA. General study points: Reliance on VDJdb matching favored anti-spike CD8 responses; private and CD4 specificities were missed.

Researchers attached unique molecular identifiers to individual cDNA molecules. One entry per CDR3 protein, called by TCRdb with MiXCR from the 5' RACE reads. The sample lists tens of thousands of distinct CDR3 sequences, more than 4.5% occurring once. This clonotype was found many times. What it recognizes is unknown. The specimen comprised whole blood, sampled at baseline. The TCR comes from an adult who was a healthcare worker with PCR-confirmed SARS-CoV-2 infection or an uninfected control (not recorded which).

This CDR3 is CAWSLGTGDSPLHF. The DNA for the CDR3 is TGTGCCTGGAGTTTGGGAACCGGGGATTCACCCCTCCACTTT. The chain uses TRBV30 and TRBJ1-6; D is ambiguous. Looked up from germline, CDR1 is GTSNPN and CDR2 is SVGIG (reference sequence). The CDR3 is 14 residues long. V was trimmed by 2 bases and J by 8 bases, leaving 13 bases between them.